A selection of T cell receptor beta chains follows, all from one sample in a study of OX40 agonist ivuxolimab in advanced cancers. Assay: immunoSEQ multiplex PCR; the TCRdb copy retains only in-frame clones and omits some. The sample has about 8,900 clones, approximately 72% seen once. The input for sequencing was CD4+ or CD8+ T cells sorted from blood, taken in a trial of the OX40 agonist ivuxolimab. The receptors come from an adult with an advanced solid tumor such as melanoma, head and neck, liver or kidney cancer. CDR3s include the opening cysteine and the closing phenylalanine or tryptophan. Each record gives: clone size, D gene, J gene, CDR3 length, V gene, CDR3 DNA, CDR3 protein. D genes are given only for firm matches. Only part of the rows carry a size: once, few, many, or a class if the clone is expanded.

>few|TRBD1|TRBJ1-2|12|TRBV19
TGTGCCAGTAGGACAGGGTGGAATGGCTACACCTTC
CASRTGWNGYTF
>few|-|TRBJ1-1|13|TRBV30
TGTGCCTGGAAACGAGGGGTGGGCACTGAAGCTTTCTTT
CAWKRGVGTEAFF
>-|TRBD1|TRBJ1-5|17|TRBV19
TGTGCCAGTAGTATTGGGTTGACAGGGGGAAGTATACAGCCCCAGCATTTT
CASSIGLTGGSIQPQHF
>once|TRBD2|TRBJ2-1|15|TRBV6-5
TGTGCCAGCAGTTTCGCGGGAGGGCCGTACAATGAGCAGTTCTTC
CASSFAGGPYNEQFF
>-|-|TRBJ1-2|14|TRBV29-1
TGCAGCGTTGAAGAGGTACGGAAAAACTATGGCTACACCTTC
CSVEEVRKNYGYTF
>few|TRBD2|TRBJ2-3|16|TRBV27
TGTGCCAGCAGTTTATCTCCGGGAGGGGAGGACAATACGCAGTATTTT
CASSLSPGGEDNTQYF
>-|-|TRBJ1-2|13|TRBV7-9
TGTGCCAGCAGCTCCCCGGGACTGGATGGCTACACCTTC
CASSSPGLDGYTF
>-|-|TRBJ2-2|14|TRBV21-1
TGTGCCAGCAGCAAAGGGCAGAACACCGGGGAGCTGTTTTTT
CASSKGQNTGELFF
>few|TRBD1|TRBJ1-4|15|TRBV15
TGTGCCACCAGCAGGCGACAGGGTACTAATGAAAAACTGTTTTTT
CATSRRQGTNEKLFF
>-|TRBD2|TRBJ2-1|15|TRBV5-6
TGTGCCAGCAGCTTGGGGTTAGCGGGAGGTCTCGAGCAGTTCTTC
CASSLGLAGGLEQFF
>-|-|TRBJ2-7|13|TRBV4-2
TGTGCCAGCAGCCCATCGGTCTCCTACGAGCAGTACTTC
CASSPSVSYEQYF
>-|-|TRBJ2-5|13|TRBV7-6
TGTGCCAGCAGCTACGGCCGGGGAGAGACCCAGTACTTC
CASSYGRGETQYF
>-|-|TRBJ2-5|15|TRBV29-1
TGCAGCGTTGAAGGGCCACAGGGTCCTCAAGAGACCCAGTACTTC
CSVEGPQGPQETQYF
>few|TRBD1|TRBJ2-7|16|TRBV4-1
TGCGCCAGCAGCCAAGATATAGGCAGGGGGCAACTGGAGCAGTACTTC
CASSQDIGRGQLEQYF
>-|-|TRBJ1-1|17|TRBV19
TGTGCCAGTACCCCCCGCCGGGCTAAACTCTTGGGCACTGAAGCTTTCTTT
CASTPRRAKLLGTEAFF
>-|-|TRBJ2-1|13|TRBV30
TGTGCCTGGAGCGGTCGCGGGTACAATGAGCAGTTCTTC
CAWSGRGYNEQFF
>-|TRBD1|TRBJ1-2|15|TRBV30
TGTGCCTGGTCCTCGCCGACAGGGGGCCTCGGTGGCTACACCTTC
CAWSSPTGGLGGYTF
>-|-|TRBJ2-2|15|TRBV5-6
TGTGCCAGCAGCCGGGGACTCCTGGGGACCGGGGAGCTGTTTTTT
CASSRGLLGTGELFF
>large|-|TRBJ1-2|12|TRBV6-1
TGTGCCAGCAGTGATGGCGGGGATGGCTACACCTTC
CASSDGGDGYTF
>-|-|TRBJ2-7|12|TRBV7-6
TGTGCCAGCAGCTTTGGGTCCTACGAGCAGTACTTC
CASSFGSYEQYF
>-|TRBD2|TRBJ2-1|17|TRBV2
TGTGCCAGCACGGGACTAGCGGGAGGGCGGGTTCTTAATGAGCAGTTCTTC
CASTGLAGGRVLNEQFF
>few|-|TRBJ1-6|13|TRBV30
TGTGCCTGGAGTGTGCTCTATAATTCACCCCTCCACTTT
CAWSVLYNSPLHF
>few|-|TRBJ2-7|14|TRBV21-1
TGTGCCAGCAGCTTCGGGCAAGCGGGGAACGAGCAGTACTTC
CASSFGQAGNEQYF
>-|-|TRBJ2-7|16|TRBV11-3
TGTGCCAGCAGCCCGGGGGGACAGGCTCCAACCTACGAGCAGTACTTC
CASSPGGQAPTYEQYF